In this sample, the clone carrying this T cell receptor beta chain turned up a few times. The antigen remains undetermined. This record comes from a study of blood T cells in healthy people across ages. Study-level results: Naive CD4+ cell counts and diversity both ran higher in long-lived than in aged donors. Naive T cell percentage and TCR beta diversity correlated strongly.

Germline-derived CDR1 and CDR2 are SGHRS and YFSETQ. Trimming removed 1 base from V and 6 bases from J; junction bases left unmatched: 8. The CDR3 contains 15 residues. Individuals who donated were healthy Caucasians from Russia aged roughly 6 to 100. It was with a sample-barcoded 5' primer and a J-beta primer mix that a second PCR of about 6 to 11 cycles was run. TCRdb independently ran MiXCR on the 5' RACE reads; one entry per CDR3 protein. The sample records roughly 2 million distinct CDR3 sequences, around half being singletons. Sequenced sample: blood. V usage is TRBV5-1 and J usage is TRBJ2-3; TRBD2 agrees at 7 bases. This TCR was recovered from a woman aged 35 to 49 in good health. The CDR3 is CASSLTGGNEDTQYF. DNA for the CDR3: TGCGCCAGCAGCTTGACCGGGGGGAACGAGGATACGCAGTATTTT.